This paragraph reports one T cell receptor beta chain. The CDR3 is made up of 16 amino acids. J was trimmed by 2 bases and V by 5 bases; bases with no gene match: 5. Per germline, CDR1 SGHVS and CDR2 FQNEAQ. The record originates from a study of blood T cell repertoires in COVID-19. Repertoires were generated with immunoSEQ multiplex PCR, while TCRdb's copy carries only in-frame clones and drops some. Here the sample spans over 120,000 clones, 88% being singletons. The sequenced sample was peripheral blood. This chain joins TRBV7-8 and TRBJ2-6; 8 bases agree with TRBD1. This receptor was identified in a woman aged 50 to 65 with acute or convalescent COVID-19. CDR3 sequence: CASSLRGRTGANVLTF. Here the CDR3 DNA reads TGTGCCAGCAGCCTCAGGGGGCGTACTGGGGCCAACGTCCTGACTTTC.